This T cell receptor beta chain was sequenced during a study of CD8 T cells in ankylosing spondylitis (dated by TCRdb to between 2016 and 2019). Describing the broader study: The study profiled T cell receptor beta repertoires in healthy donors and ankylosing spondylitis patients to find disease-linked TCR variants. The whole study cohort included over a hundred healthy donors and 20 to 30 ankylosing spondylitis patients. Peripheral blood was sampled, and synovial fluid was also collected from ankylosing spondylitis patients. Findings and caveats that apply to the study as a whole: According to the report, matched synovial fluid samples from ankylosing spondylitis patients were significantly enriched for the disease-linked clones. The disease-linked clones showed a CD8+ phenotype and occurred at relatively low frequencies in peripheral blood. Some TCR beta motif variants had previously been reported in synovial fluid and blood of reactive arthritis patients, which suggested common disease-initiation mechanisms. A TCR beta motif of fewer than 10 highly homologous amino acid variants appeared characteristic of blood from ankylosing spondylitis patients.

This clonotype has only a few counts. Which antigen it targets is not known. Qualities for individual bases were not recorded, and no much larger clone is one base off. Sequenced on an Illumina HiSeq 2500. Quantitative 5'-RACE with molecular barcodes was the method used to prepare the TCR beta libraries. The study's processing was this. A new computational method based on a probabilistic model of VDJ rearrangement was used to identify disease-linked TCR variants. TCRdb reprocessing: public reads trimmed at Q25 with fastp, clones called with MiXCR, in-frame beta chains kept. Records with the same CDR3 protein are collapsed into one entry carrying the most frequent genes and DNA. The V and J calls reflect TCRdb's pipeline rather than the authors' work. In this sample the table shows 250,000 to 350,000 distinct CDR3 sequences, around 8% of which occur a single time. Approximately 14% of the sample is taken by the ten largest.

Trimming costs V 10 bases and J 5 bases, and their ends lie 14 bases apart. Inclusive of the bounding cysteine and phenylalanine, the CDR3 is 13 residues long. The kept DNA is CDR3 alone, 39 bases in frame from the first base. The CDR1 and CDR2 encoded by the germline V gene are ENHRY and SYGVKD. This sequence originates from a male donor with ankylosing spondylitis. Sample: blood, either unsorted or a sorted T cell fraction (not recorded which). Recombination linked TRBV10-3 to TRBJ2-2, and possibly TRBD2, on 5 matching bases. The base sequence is TGTGCCACTGCGAGGGAGCCGACCGGGGAGCTGTTTTTT. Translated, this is CATAREPTGELFF.